Below, 18 T cell receptor beta chains from the same sample are listed, as sequenced in a study of T cell repertoires in cytomegalovirus infection. These TCRs are of unknown antigen specificity. TCRdb recomputed calls from the reads with MiXCR, one row per CDR3 protein. Here the sample spans 60,000 to 85,000 distinct CDR3 sequences, approximately 22% being singletons. Material for sequencing was PBMCs, sequenced either directly or after in vitro stimulation (not recorded which). Receptors were obtained from a human donor in good health (CMV status not recorded). Some clones in this sample may be carry-over from other donors' samples.

There are many counts of this clonotype. The genes are TRBV12-3 or TRBV12-4 and TRBJ1-1, with D hard to call. Trimming cost V 3 bases and J 1 base, with 12 bases left between them. The CDR3 length is 15 residues. The CDR3 spells CASSFSGGSNTEAFF. DNA of the CDR3: TGTGCCAGCAGTTTTTCGGGAGGGTCGAACACTGAAGCTTTCTTT.

This sequence joins TRBV7-9 and TRBJ1-3, with TRBD1 matching 7 bases. Germline CDR1 is SEHNR and CDR2 is FQNEAQ (reference sequence). J was trimmed by 8 bases and V by 3 bases; bases with no gene match: 1. The CDR3 runs 12 residues. CDR3 sequence reads: CASSFQGDTIYF. The CDR3 nucleotides are TGTGCCAGCAGCTTCCAGGGGGACACCATATATTTT.

This clonotype has at least ten counts. This chain joins TRBV7-2 and TRBJ2-3, with 9 bases lining up with TRBD2. Looked up from germline, CDR1 is SGHTA and CDR2 is FQGNSA. The trim removed 5 bases at V and 0 bases at J, leaving 6 bases unmatched. The CDR3 extends over 16 amino acids. The CDR3 loop is CASSRRLADSTDTQYF. CDR3 bases: TGTGCCAGCAGCCGCAGACTAGCGGATAGCACAGATACGCAGTATTTT.

This clonotype has just a few counts. The chain joins TRBV7-9 to TRBJ2-2; the match to TRBD2 covers 7 bases. Unmatched junction bases numbered 12, after V lost 0 bases and J lost 2 bases. Germline CDR1 SEHNR, CDR2 FQNEAQ (reference sequence). The CDR3 length is 19 residues. CDR3 nucleotides: TGTGCCAGCAGCTTAGCGATTTTGCAGCGCGGGAGAAACACCGGGGAGCTGTTTTTT. Protein sequence: CASSLAILQRGRNTGELFF.

The V and J genes are TRBV10-3 and TRBJ2-5; 8 nucleotides align to TRBD2. Per germline, CDR1 ENHRY and CDR2 SYGVKD. The CDR3 sequence is 12 residues long. Germline trimming cut 9 bases from V and 5 bases from J; bases unmatched to any gene: 5. The CDR3 DNA reads TGTGCCATTGGGACTAGTGAGGAGACCCAGTACTTC. This encodes CAIGTSEETQYF.

This sequence joins TRBV2 and TRBJ2-3; D unresolved. Germline values: CDR1 SNHLY, CDR2 FYNNEI. This CDR3 has 11 amino acids. V lost 6 bases and J 3 bases, leaving 4 bases between the germline ends. DNA of the CDR3: TGTGCCAGCAGGGCGACAGATACGCAGTATTTT. It translates to CASRATDTQYF.

The rearrangement links TRBV20-1 to TRBJ2-3; TRBD2 aligns across 10 bases. This CDR3 region has 13 residues. With 5 bases clipped from V and 1 base from J, the junction kept 0 bases outside the gene matches. Germline V CDR1 and CDR2: DFQATT, SNEGSKA (reference sequence). The CDR3 DNA sequence: TGCAGTGCTGGGACTAGCGGCACAGATACGCAGTATTTT. It yields the protein CSAGTSGTDTQYF.

The rearrangement joins TRBV20-1 to TRBJ2-1; a weak D match, TRBD2 (5 bases). Trimming took off 6 bases at V and 9 bases at J, with 12 bases between the two ends. Looked up from germline, CDR1 is DFQATT and CDR2 is SNEGSKA (reference sequence). The CDR3 is 11 residues long. The CDR3 bases are TGCAGTGCCAGCGGACTTATTGAGCAGTTCTTC. Amino acid sequence: CSASGLIEQFF.

This clonotype has ten or more counts. This chain uses TRBV7-2 with TRBJ1-2, with a possible D match to TRBD1 (5 bases). The CDR3 runs to 15 residues. Per the germline V gene, CDR1 is SGHTA and CDR2 is FQGNSA. Trimming cost V 2 bases and J 4 bases, with 14 bases left between them. The CDR3 sequence is CASSLSRGAGYGYTF. For the CDR3, the DNA is TGTGCCAGCAGCTTATCTAGGGGCGCGGGCTATGGCTACACCTTC.

The genes are TRBV6-5 and TRBJ2-7; 15 bases are shared with TRBD2. There are 14 residues in the CDR3. Germline-derived CDR1 and CDR2 are MNHEY and SVGAGI. Unmatched junction bases numbered 4, after V lost 6 bases and J lost 7 bases. The DNA of the CDR3 is TGTGCCAGCAGCCGGACTAGCGGGAGGGATGAGCAGTACGTC. Protein sequence: CASSRTSGRDEQYV.

The sample holds many counts of this clonotype. This chain joins TRBV12-3 or TRBV12-4 and TRBJ2-2, with a weak D call TRBD1 (6 bases). The germline V and J ends were trimmed by 7 bases and 7 bases, with 22 bases remaining between them. This CDR3 spans 16 amino acids. CDR3 loop: CASTPRRAGEHGELFF. The CDR3 bases are TGTGCCAGCACCCCCCGACGGGCAGGGGAACACGGGGAGCTGTTTTTT.

This clonotype was detected a few times. The V call is TRBV7-2, the J call TRBJ2-7; D assignment may be TRBD1 or TRBD2 (7 bases each). The V end lost 5 bases, the J end lost 5 bases, and 19 bases lay between the germline ends. The CDR3 has 15 residues. Germline-derived CDR1 and CDR2 are SGHTA and FQGNSA. The CDR3 region has the DNA TGTGCCAGCAGCCCCCAGGGGGGGAGGATTCACGAGCAGTACTTC. Protein: CASSPQGGRIHEQYF.

This clonotype has more than one count but fewer than ten. The chain carries TRBV7-6 and TRBJ1-2; 8 bases are shared with TRBD1. The length of the CDR3 is 11 residues. Per germline, CDR1 SGHVS and CDR2 FNYEAQ. V dropped 5 bases and J dropped 13; count of bases not matched to a gene: 6. This chain's CDR3 is CASSGRTGLTF. The CDR3 DNA reads as TGTGCCAGCAGCGGCCGGACAGGGCTCACCTTC. The variable domain in full, completed from reference TRBV7-6 and TRBJ1-2, reads GAGVSQSPRYKVTKRGQDVALRCDPISGHVSLYWYRQALGQGPEFLTYFNYEAQQDKSGLPNDRFSAERPEGSISTLTIQRTEQRDSAMYRCASSGRTGLTFGSGTRLTVV.

This clonotype was seen only a few times. The chain recombines TRBV12-3 or TRBV12-4 with TRBJ2-1; 9 bases agree with TRBD2. CDR3 length equals 14 residues. V dropped 7 bases and J dropped 10; count of bases not matched to a gene: 11. The CDR3 DNA is TGTGCCAGCACCCCATTAGCGGGAGCGGGAGAGCAGTTCTTC. Its translation: CASTPLAGAGEQFF.

This clonotype was recorded many times. The CDR3, as DNA: TGTGCCAGCACCTGGTACAGGGGTGGGGGCAATGAGCAGTTCTTC. This gives the protein CASTWYRGGGNEQFF. This chain connects TRBV12-3 or TRBV12-4 to TRBJ2-1; 7 bases agree with TRBD1. The CDR3 is made up of 15 amino acids. The junction had 12 bases not matched to a gene; V was cut back by 7 bases and J by 6 bases.

The V gene is TRBV12-3 or TRBV12-4, the J gene TRBJ2-1, with 11 positions matching TRBD2. With 6 bases clipped from V and 7 bases from J, the junction kept 8 bases outside the gene matches. The CDR3 extends over 15 amino acids. The CDR3 DNA reads as TGTGCCAGCAGCCGAACTAGCGGGGGTCGAAATGAGCAGTTCTTC. This gives the protein CASSRTSGGRNEQFF.

The chain links TRBV30 to TRBJ2-2, with TRBD2 matching over 8 bases. Germline CDR1 reads GTSNPN; CDR2 reads SVGIG (reference sequence). This CDR3 is built from 14 residues. V lost 7 bases to trimming and J lost 1 base; unmatched junction nucleotides: 5. Here the CDR3 DNA reads TGTGCCTCGGGGGGGACTTTGAACACCGGGGAGCTGTTTTTT. Amino acid sequence: CASGGTLNTGELFF.

This clonotype occurred a few times. The chain couples TRBV27 to TRBJ1-2; 8 bases are shared with TRBD1. The junction had 5 bases not matched to a gene; V was cut back by 0 bases and J by 5 bases. The CDR3 covers 15 residues. Germline CDR1 MNHEY, CDR2 SMNVEV (reference sequence). CDR3 sequence: CASSLSAGGFYGYTF. The CDR3 DNA sequence: TGTGCCAGCAGTTTATCGGCAGGGGGCTTTTATGGCTACACCTTC.